This TCR beta chain was recorded in a study of CD8 T cells in Susac syndrome. Sequencing of TCR beta covered CD8+ and CD4+ T cells obtained from blood. The authors negatively isolated CD8+ and CD4+ T cells and FACS-enriched TEMRA cells. It was with random hexamers that about 0.45 to 1 ug RNA was reverse transcribed. The immunoSEQ assay covered 54 Vbeta and 13 Jbeta segments for CDR3. TCRdb recomputed calls from the immunoSEQ multiplex PCR reads with MiXCR, one row per CDR3 protein. Here the sample spans about 49,000 distinct CDR3 sequences, 80% to 95% being singletons. This clonotype appeared a single time. Its antigen is as yet unknown. Trimming pared 0 bases from V and 8 bases from J, leaving 14 bases between. Germline lookup yields CDR1 MGHRA and CDR2 YSYEKL. The CDR3 loop spans 15 amino acids. Study-level points and caveats: The study conceded that relatively few individuals underwent its TCR sequencing and HLA analysis.

The sample comprised CD8+ T cells from PBMCs. The rearrangement links TRBV4-1 to TRBJ2-1, with D possibly being TRBD1 (6 bases). The sequence derives from a human donor in good health. This CDR3 reads CASSQERGFAHEQFF. The CDR3 nucleotides read TGCGCCAGCAGCCAAGAGAGGGGGTTTGCCCATGAGCAGTTCTTC.